Sequencing of this T cell receptor beta chain was carried out in a study of control samples from healthy donors and cancer patients. There are 14 residues in the CDR3. V was cut by 4 bases and J by 7 bases, with 15 bases left in between. Germline-derived CDR1 and CDR2 are SGDLS and YYNGEE. Here immunoSEQ multiplex PCR was the method, and the copy in TCRdb shows in-frame clones only, minus some. The table lists 120,000 or so clones, more than 85% of them singletons. Sequencing was done on a sample of PBMCs. The genes are TRBV9 and TRBJ2-1; TRBD2 is a possible D gene (6 bases). The source of this sequence is a man aged 50 to 59 with head and neck cancer. CDR3 sequence: CASSPRLESNEQFF. CDR3 bases: TGTGCCAGCAGCCCAAGACTAGAGTCGAATGAGCAGTTCTTC.